One and the same sample provided the 9 T cell receptor beta chains below, sequenced in a study of T cells in Graves' hyperthyroidism and ophthalmopathy. Amplified TCR beta CDR3 regions came from RNA transcripts. When the TCR CDR3 underwent first-round RT-PCR, the HTBI primer set was used. TCRdb used MiXCR to reprocess the multiplex PCR reads, holding one entry per CDR3 protein. The sample lists 650,000 to 750,000 distinct CDR3 sequences, 14% seen once, with roughly a tenth in the top ten. The source material was blood. These receptors were obtained from a woman aged 18-30 years with Graves' hyperthyroidism.

This clonotype was seen a handful of times. The V and J genes are TRBV20-1 and TRBJ2-7, with no clear D. CDR1 DFQATT and CDR2 SNEGSKA come from the germline V gene (reference sequence). This CDR3 comprises 15 residues. V dropped 0 bases and J dropped 6 bases, with 18 bases sitting between them. DNA for the CDR3: TGCAGTGCTAGAGATTCGCGGCCCCACCTGCCCGAGCAGTACTTC. This encodes CSARDSRPHLPEQYF.

This clonotype was counted between two and nine times. The gene calls are TRBV5-5 and TRBJ2-5; D is perhaps TRBD1 (6 bases). Germline V gene sequence: CDR1 SGHKS, CDR2 YYEKEE (reference sequence). The CDR3 length is 14 residues. V lost 2 bases, J lost 7 bases, and 15 bases lay in between. Here the CDR3 DNA reads TGTGCCAGCAGCTTTACTCAGGGGATAGGGACCCAGTACTTC. It yields the protein CASSFTQGIGTQYF.

The V call is TRBV12-3 or TRBV12-4, the J call TRBJ1-2; a weak D match, TRBD1 (5 bases). Trimming took 6 bases from V and 5 from J, leaving 16 bases between them. This CDR3 has 14 amino acids. The CDR3 protein is CASSYSGGGYGYTF. In DNA, the CDR3 is TGTGCCAGCAGCTACTCGGGGGGAGGGTATGGCTACACCTTC.

This clonotype was seen at least ten times. The chain is built from TRBV6-5 and TRBJ2-1, with 9 nucleotides matching TRBD1. This CDR3 has 15 amino acids. Germline V gives CDR1 MNHEY, CDR2 SVGAGI. With 0 bases clipped from V and 7 bases from J, the junction kept 4 bases outside the gene matches. CDR3 loop: CASSYSNRGHNEQFF. Here the CDR3 DNA reads TGTGCCAGCAGTTACTCGAACAGGGGGCATAATGAGCAGTTCTTC.

This clonotype was counted many times. The chain couples TRBV6-2 or TRBV6-3 to TRBJ2-3; 10 bases are shared with TRBD2. CDR1 and CDR2 from the germline V gene are MNHEY and SVGEGT. The CDR3 consists of 17 residues. J lost 2 bases, V lost 0 bases, and 5 bases had no gene match. The chain's CDR3 is CASSYSRTSGYTDTQYF. DNA for the CDR3: TGTGCCAGCAGTTACTCGCGGACTAGCGGTTACACAGATACGCAGTATTTT.

This clonotype has at least ten counts. The rearrangement joins TRBV5-6 to TRBJ1-1; unclear D gene. Looked up from germline, CDR1 is SGHDT and CDR2 is YYEEEE. Trimming pared 4 bases from V and 1 base from J, leaving 17 bases between. The CDR3 extends over 16 amino acids. The CDR3 coding sequence is TGTGCCAGCAGCCCGAAATGGGGTGGGAGGAACACTGAAGCTTTCTTT. Residues: CASSPKWGGRNTEAFF.

This clonotype was seen at least ten times. This sequence joins TRBV11-2 and TRBJ2-3; D not resolved. V lost 3 bases and J 7 bases, leaving 8 bases between the germline ends. The CDR3 loop spans 12 amino acids. CDR1 and CDR2 (germline): SGHAT, FQNNGV. CDR3 region: CASSFTVNTQYF. For the CDR3, the DNA is TGTGCCAGCAGCTTTACCGTAAATACGCAGTATTTT.

This clonotype was found many times. This sequence joins TRBV27 and TRBJ2-1; 9 nucleotides match TRBD2. The CDR3 length is 16 residues. Germline V gene data show CDR1 as MNHEY and CDR2 as SMNVEV (reference sequence). The J segment lost 7 bases and the V segment lost 5 bases, leaving 12 bases of the junction unmatched. This chain's CDR3 is CASSARVAGEGNEQFF. The DNA of the CDR3 is TGTGCCAGCAGTGCCCGGGTAGCGGGAGAGGGGAATGAGCAGTTCTTC.

This clonotype appeared many times. The rearrangement uses TRBV29-1 and TRBJ2-7; weak D call: TRBD1 (6 bases). The V end lost 5 bases, the J end lost 6 bases, and 14 bases lay between the germline ends. This CDR3 is built from 12 residues. Germline V CDR1 and CDR2: SQVTM, ANQGSEA. Here the CDR3 reads CSVNSGGGEQYF. In DNA, the CDR3 is TGCAGCGTTAACTCTGGGGGCGGCGAGCAGTACTTC.